Shown below are 12 T cell receptor beta chains from a single sample sequenced in a study of regulatory and conventional T cells in RAG deficiency. The sorted conventional CD4+ T cells were CD25-low and CD127-high, with genomic DNA sequenced. Clones were sequenced by immunoSEQ multiplex PCR, and TCRdb holds only the in-frame ones, with some missing. The sample records tens of thousands of clones, about 95% being singletons. These data also featured in a second study, about regulatory T cells. That paper notes: Primers: 52 TRBV forward and 13 TRBJ reverse.

Sequenced material: CD25- CD4+ T cells sorted from blood. These receptors came from a human donor in good health.

The chain is built from TRBV6-5 and TRBJ1-5; 7 nucleotides agree with TRBD1. Germline V gives CDR1 MNHEY, CDR2 SVGAGI. With V trimmed by 0 bases and J by 5 bases, 4 bases remained unmatched. The CDR3 spans 15 residues. CDR3 sequence (DNA): TGTGCCAGCAGTTACTCGAACAGGGGATATCAGCCCCAGCATTTT. This translates into CASSYSNRGYQPQHF.

The chain recombines TRBV7-3 with TRBJ2-5; D gene uncertain. Trimming shortened V by 5 bases and J by 5 bases, and 12 bases separated the two germline ends. The germline CDR1 and CDR2 sequences are SGHTA and FQGTGA. The CDR3 sequence is 13 residues long. The CDR3 coding sequence is TGTGCCAGCAGCCCATCGAAGAGCGAGACCCAGTACTTC. It yields the protein CASSPSKSETQYF. Supplemented by reference TRBV7-3 and TRBJ2-5, the full variable domain reads GAGVSQTPSNKVTEKGKYVELRCDPISGHTALYWYRQSLGQGPEFLIYFQGTGAADDSGLPNDRFFAVRPEGSVSTLKIQRTERGDSAVYLCASSPSKSETQYFGPGTRLLVL.

V usage is TRBV11-1 and J usage is TRBJ1-2; 7 bases line up with TRBD1. Trimming at V came to 5 bases and at J to 4 bases, leaving 4 bases not matched to a gene. The CDR3 has 13 amino acids. Germline V lookup: CDR1 SGHAT, CDR2 FQDESV (reference sequence). The CDR3 spells CASSVQGSYGYTF. The CDR3 nucleotides read TGTGCCAGCAGCGTACAGGGGAGCTATGGCTACACCTTC.

About this clone itself: Within the sample, other DNA sequences also encode this same CDR3. The genes are TRBV5-1 and TRBJ1-2, with 7 nucleotides matching TRBD1. This CDR3 comprises 15 residues. Unmatched junction bases numbered 9, after V lost 5 bases and J lost 2 bases. Germline CDR1 SGHRS, CDR2 YFSETQ. CDR3 amino acids: CASSWGDRVNYGYTF. In DNA, the CDR3 is TGCGCCAGCAGTTGGGGAGACAGGGTGAACTATGGCTACACCTTC.

This clone was recorded only once. The CDR3 spells CASSSSQGYEQYF. CDR3 coding DNA: TGTGCCAGCAGCTCGTCCCAGGGCTACGAGCAGTACTTC. This sequence joins TRBV7-9 and TRBJ2-7; D may be TRBD1 (5 bases). V lost 4 bases, J lost 3 bases, and 10 bases lay in between. Per the germline V gene, CDR1 is SEHNR and CDR2 is FQNEAQ (reference sequence). This CDR3 spans 13 amino acids.

V is TRBV6-5 and J is TRBJ2-7, with D possibly TRBD1 on 6 matching bases. The CDR3 runs to 13 residues. V shed 4 bases and J shed 3 bases, with 10 bases lying between them. Germline V CDR1 and CDR2: MNHEY, SVGAGI. CDR3 in DNA: TGTGCCAGCAGTTCAGGGGTACTCTACGAGCAGTACTTC. Encoded protein: CASSSGVLYEQYF.

The chain recombines TRBV19 with TRBJ2-1, with D possibly being TRBD1 (7 bases). Germline V gene lookup returns CDR1 LNHDA and CDR2 SQIVND (reference sequence). V was clipped by 3 bases and J by 1 base, with 10 bases between them. The CDR3 has 15 residues. The CDR3 DNA sequence: TGTGCCAGTAGTATCCAGGGGGGATCCTACAATGAGCAGTTCTTC. Protein: CASSIQGGSYNEQFF.

The chain employs TRBV28 and TRBJ1-5, with D possibly TRBD1 on 5 matching bases. The CDR3 totals 13 residues. The germline V gene encodes CDR1 MDHEN and CDR2 SYDVKM. The ends were cut back, 10 bases at V and 2 bases at J, with 12 bases in the middle. The CDR3 reads CATRWGGNQPQHF. CDR3 DNA sequence: TGTGCCACCCGATGGGGGGGCAATCAGCCCCAGCATTTT.

V is TRBV27 and J is TRBJ2-5; D is uncertain. CDR1 and CDR2 (germline): MNHEY, SMNVEV (reference sequence). V was trimmed by 0 bases and J by 2 bases, leaving 7 bases between them. This CDR3 region has 14 residues. As DNA, the CDR3 is TGTGCCAGCAGTTTATCCCTAAATCAAGAGACCCAGTACTTC. Amino acid sequence: CASSLSLNQETQYF.

The V gene is TRBV9, the J gene TRBJ2-6; a possible D gene is TRBD2 (5 bases). The CDR3 sequence is 16 residues long. Germline values: CDR1 SGDLS, CDR2 YYNGEE. V lost 3 bases and J 2 bases, leaving 12 bases between the germline ends. The CDR3 loop reads CASSGGSRTGANVLTF. In DNA form, the CDR3 reads TGTGCCAGCAGCGGAGGGAGCAGGACTGGGGCCAACGTCCTGACTTTC.

This chain joins TRBV7-7 and TRBJ2-1, with 10 bases aligning to TRBD1. V was clipped by 4 bases and J by 7 bases; unmatched bases: 4. The germline CDR1 and CDR2 sequences are SSHAT and FNYEAQ (reference sequence). CDR3 size: 14 residues. CDR3: CASSSRDRGNEQFF. CDR3 bases: TGTGCCAGCAGCTCCCGGGACAGGGGTAATGAGCAGTTCTTC.

The chain is built from TRBV5-4 and TRBJ2-5; a possible D gene is TRBD2 (5 bases). The J call may be in error: the DNA end matches TRBJ2-7 better. The germline CDR1 and CDR2 sequences are SGHNT and YYREEE (reference sequence). The CDR3 is made up of 13 amino acids. The chain's CDR3 is CASSFRGSYEQYF. The CDR3 DNA sequence: TGTGCCAGCAGCTTCCGGGGATCCTACGAGCAGTACTTC.